This T cell receptor beta chain was sequenced in a study of molecular identifiers for immune sequencing clone quantification. Overall study findings and caveats: Identical TCR molecules sharing a barcode could underestimate highly expanded clone sizes.

This CDR3 is built from 14 residues. V dropped 3 bases and J dropped 1; count of bases not matched to a gene: 3. From germline, CDR1 is LNHDA and CDR2 SQIVND (reference sequence). Between about 20,000 and 1,100,000 sorted cells, with 10%, 30% or 50% RNA, yielded naive CD8 libraries. As CD8+CD4-CCR7+CD45RA+ cells, naive CD8 T cells were sorted. TCR libraries were built in bulk with a published protocol and specific TCR primers. TCRdb passed the PCR reads through MiXCR, listing each CDR3 protein once. The table records about 630,000 distinct CDR3 sequences, 25% of them present only once. Only a few counts were recorded for this clonotype. Antigen unknown.

The rearrangement joins TRBV19 to TRBJ2-7, with 7 bases fitting TRBD2. The material sequenced was naive CD8+ T cells from blood, with Jurkat cell RNA spiked in. Noted subset: FACS-sorted CD8+CD4-CCR7+CD45RA+ naive T cells. The clonotype was recovered from a human donor in good health. Some libraries in this study had Jurkat cell RNA spiked in. The DNA of the CDR3 is TGTGCCAGTAGTATGGGGGGAGGGTCCTACGAGCAGTACTTC. Translation gives CASSMGGGSYEQYF.